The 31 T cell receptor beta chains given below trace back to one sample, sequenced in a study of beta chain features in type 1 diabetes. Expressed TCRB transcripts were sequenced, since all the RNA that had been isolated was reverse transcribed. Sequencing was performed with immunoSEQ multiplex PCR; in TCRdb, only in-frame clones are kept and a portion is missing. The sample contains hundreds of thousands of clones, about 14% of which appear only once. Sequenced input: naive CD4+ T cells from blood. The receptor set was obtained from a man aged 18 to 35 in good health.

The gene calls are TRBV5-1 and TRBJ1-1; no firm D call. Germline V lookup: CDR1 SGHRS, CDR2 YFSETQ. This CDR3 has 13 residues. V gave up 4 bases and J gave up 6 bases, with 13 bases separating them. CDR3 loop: CASSPMGSAEAFF. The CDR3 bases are TGCGCCAGCAGCCCAATGGGCAGCGCTGAAGCTTTCTTT.

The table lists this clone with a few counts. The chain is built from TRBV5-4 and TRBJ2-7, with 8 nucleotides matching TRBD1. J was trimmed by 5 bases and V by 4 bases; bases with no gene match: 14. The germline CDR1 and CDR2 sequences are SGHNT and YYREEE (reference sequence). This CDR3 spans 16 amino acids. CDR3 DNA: TGTGCCAGCAGCGTGAGTTGGACAGGGACTCGCCACGAGCAGTACTTC. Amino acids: CASSVSWTGTRHEQYF.

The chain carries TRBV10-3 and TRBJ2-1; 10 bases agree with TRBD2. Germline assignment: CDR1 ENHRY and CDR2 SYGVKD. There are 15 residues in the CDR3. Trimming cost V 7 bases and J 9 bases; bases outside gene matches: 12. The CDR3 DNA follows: TGTGCCATCATAAGGGGGCTAGCGGGAGACGGTGAGCAGTTCTTC. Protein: CAIIRGLAGDGEQFF.

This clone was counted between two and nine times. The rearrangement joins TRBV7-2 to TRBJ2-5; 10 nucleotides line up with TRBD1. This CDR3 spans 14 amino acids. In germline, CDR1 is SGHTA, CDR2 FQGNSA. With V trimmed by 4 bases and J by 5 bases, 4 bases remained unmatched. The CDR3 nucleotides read TGTGCCAGCAGCTCGACAGGGGGCAAGGAGACCCAGTACTTC. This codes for CASSSTGGKETQYF.

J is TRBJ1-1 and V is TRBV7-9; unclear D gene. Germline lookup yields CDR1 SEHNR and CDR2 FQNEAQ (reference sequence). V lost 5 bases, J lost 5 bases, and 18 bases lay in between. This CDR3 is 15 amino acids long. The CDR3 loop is CASSLLIPPGTEAFF. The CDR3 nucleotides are TGTGCCAGCAGCCTTTTGATCCCTCCCGGGACTGAAGCTTTCTTT.

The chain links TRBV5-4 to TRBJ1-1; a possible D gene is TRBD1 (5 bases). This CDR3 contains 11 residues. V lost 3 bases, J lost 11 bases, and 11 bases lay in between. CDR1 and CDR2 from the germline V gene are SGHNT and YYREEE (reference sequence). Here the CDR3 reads CASSSRGTAFF. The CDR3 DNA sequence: TGTGCCAGCAGCTCGCGGGGCACGGCTTTCTTT. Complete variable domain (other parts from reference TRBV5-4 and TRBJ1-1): ETGVTQSPTHLIKTRGQQVTLRCSSQSGHNTVSWYQQALGQGPQFIFQYYREEENGRGNFPPRFSGLQFPNYSSELNVNALELDDSALYLCASSSRGTAFFGQGTRLTVV.

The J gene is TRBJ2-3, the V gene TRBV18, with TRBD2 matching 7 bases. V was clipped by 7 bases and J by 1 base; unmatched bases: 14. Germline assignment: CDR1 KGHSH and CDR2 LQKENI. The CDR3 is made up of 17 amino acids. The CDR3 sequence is CASWGLPYGTGTDTQYF. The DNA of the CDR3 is TGTGCCAGCTGGGGACTACCCTACGGGACGGGCACAGATACGCAGTATTTT.

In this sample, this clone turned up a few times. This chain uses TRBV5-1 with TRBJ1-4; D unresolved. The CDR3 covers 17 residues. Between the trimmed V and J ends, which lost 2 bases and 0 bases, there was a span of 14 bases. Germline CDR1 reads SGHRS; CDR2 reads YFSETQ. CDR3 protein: CASSFDTGPSTNEKLFF. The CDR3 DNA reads TGCGCCAGCAGCTTCGACACGGGCCCTTCAACTAATGAAAAACTGTTTTTT. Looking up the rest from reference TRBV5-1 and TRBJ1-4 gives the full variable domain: KAGVTQTPRYLIKTRGQQVTLSCSPISGHRSVSWYQQTPGQGLQFLFEYFSETQRNKGNFPGRFSGRQFSNSRSEMNVSTLELGDSALYLCASSFDTGPSTNEKLFFGSGTQLSVL.

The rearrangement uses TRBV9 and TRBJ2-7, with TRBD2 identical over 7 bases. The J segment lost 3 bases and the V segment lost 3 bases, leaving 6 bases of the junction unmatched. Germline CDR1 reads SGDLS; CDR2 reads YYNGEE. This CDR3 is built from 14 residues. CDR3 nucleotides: TGTGCCAGCAGCGCCCAATGGACTAGCTACGAGCAGTACTTC. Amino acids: CASSAQWTSYEQYF.

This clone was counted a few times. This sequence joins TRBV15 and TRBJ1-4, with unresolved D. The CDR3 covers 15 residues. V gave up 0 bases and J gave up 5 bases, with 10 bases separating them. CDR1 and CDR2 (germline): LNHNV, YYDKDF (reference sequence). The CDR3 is CATSRDRVVNEKLFF. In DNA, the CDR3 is TGTGCCACCAGCAGAGATCGGGTGGTGAATGAAAAACTGTTTTTT.

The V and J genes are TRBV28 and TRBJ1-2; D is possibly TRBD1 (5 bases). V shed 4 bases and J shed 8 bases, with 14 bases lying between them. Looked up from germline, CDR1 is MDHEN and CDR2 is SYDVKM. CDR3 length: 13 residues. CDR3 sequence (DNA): TGTGCCAGCAGTTACCGGGGAAAGGGGGGCTACACCTTC. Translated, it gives CASSYRGKGGYTF.

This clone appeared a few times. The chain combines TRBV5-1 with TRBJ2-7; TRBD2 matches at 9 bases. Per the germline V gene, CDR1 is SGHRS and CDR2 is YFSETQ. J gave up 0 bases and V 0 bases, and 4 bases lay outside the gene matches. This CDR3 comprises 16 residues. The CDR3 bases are TGCGCCAGCAGCTTGGTTCCTAGCGGGGCCTCCTACGAGCAGTACTTC. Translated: CASSLVPSGASYEQYF.

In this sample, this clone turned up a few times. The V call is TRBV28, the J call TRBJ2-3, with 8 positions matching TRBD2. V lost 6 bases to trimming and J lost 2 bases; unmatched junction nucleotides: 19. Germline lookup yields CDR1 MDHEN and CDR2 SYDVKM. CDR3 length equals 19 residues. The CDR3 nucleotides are TGTGCCAGCAGCCGCCGACAGTTCCGGGTAGCGGGGTTCACAGATACGCAGTATTTT. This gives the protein CASSRRQFRVAGFTDTQYF. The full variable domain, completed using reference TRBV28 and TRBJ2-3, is DVKVTQSSRYLVKRTGEKVFLECVQDMDHENMFWYRQDPGLGLRLIYFSYDVKMKEKGDIPEGYSVSREKKERFSLILESASTNQTSMYLCASSRRQFRVAGFTDTQYFGPGTRLTVL.

CDR3 DNA sequence: TGTGCCAGTAGTATGGGGACAACCCTATATGAGCAGTACTTC. It yields the protein CASSMGTTLYEQYF. This chain uses TRBV19 with TRBJ2-7, with D perhaps TRBD1 (6 bases). Trimming removed 3 bases at V and 7 bases at J, with 16 bases between. The CDR3 loop spans 14 amino acids. Germline V gene data show CDR1 as LNHDA and CDR2 as SQIVND (reference sequence).

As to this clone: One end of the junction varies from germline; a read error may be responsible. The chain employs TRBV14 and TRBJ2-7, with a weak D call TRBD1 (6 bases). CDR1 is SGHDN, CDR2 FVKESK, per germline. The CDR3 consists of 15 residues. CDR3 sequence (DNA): TGTGCCAGCAGCCAACTCCGGGACACTTCCTCCGAGCAGTACTTC. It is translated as CASSQLRDTSSEQYF.

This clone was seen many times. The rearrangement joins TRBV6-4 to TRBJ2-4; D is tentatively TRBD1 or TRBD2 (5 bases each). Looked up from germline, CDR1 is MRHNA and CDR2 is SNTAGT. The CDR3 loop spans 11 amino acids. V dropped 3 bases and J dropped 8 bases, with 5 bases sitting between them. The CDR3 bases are TGTGCCAGCAGTGAGGGGGACATTCAGTACTTC. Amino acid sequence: CASSEGDIQYF.

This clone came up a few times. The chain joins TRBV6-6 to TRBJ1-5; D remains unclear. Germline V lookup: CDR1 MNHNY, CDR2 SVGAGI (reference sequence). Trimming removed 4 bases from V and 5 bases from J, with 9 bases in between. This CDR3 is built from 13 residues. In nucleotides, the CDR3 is TGTGCCAGCAGTTTCTACAACGATCAGCCCCAGCATTTT. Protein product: CASSFYNDQPQHF.

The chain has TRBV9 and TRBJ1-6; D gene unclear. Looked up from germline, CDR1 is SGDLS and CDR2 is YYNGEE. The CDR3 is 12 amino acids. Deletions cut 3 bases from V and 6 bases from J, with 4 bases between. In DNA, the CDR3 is TGTGCCAGCAGCGCGGTTAATTCACCCCTCCACTTT. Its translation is CASSAVNSPLHF.

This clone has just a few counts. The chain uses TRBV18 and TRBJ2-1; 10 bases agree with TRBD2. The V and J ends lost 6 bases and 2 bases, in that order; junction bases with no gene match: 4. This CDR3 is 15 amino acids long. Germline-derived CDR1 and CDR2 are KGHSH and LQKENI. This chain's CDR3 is CASSTTSGPYNEQFF. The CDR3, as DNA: TGTGCCAGCTCTACGACTAGCGGGCCCTACAATGAGCAGTTCTTC.

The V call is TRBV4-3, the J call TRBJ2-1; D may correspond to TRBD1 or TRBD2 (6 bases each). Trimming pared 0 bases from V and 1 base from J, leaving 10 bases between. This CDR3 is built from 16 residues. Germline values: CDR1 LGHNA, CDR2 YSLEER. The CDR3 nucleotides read TGCGCCAGCAGCCAAGAAGGGGGGAGATCCTACAATGAGCAGTTCTTC. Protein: CASSQEGGRSYNEQFF.

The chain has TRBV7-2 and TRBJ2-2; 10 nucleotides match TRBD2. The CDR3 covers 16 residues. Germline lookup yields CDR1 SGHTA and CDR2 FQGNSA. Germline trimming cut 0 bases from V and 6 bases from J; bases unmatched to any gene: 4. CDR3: CASSLALAGPAGELFF. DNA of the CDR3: TGTGCCAGCAGCTTAGCACTAGCGGGGCCAGCCGGGGAGCTGTTTTTT.

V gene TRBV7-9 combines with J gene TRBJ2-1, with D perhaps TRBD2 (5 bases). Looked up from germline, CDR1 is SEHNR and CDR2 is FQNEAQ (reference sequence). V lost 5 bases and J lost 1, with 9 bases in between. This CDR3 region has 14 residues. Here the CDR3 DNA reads TGTGCCAGCAGCCCCGCGGGTTCCTACAATGAGCAGTTCTTC. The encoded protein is CASSPAGSYNEQFF. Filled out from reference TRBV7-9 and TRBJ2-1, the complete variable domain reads DTGVSQNPRHKITKRGQNVTFRCDPISEHNRLYWYRQTLGQGPEFLTYFQNEAQLEKSRLLSDRFSAERPKGSFSTLEIQRTEQGDSAMYLCASSPAGSYNEQFFGPGTRLTVL.

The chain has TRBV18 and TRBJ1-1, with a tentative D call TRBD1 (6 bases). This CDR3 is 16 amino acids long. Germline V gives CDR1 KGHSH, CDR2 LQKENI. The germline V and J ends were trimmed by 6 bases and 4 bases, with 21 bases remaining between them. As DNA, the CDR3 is TGTGCCAGCTCCAACTTCCAGGGGACCTCAGGCACTGAAGCTTTCTTT. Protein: CASSNFQGTSGTEAFF.

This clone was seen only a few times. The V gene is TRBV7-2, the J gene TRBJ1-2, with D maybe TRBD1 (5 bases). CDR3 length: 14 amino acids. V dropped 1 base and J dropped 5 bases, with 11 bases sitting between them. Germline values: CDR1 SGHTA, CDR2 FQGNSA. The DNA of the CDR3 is TGTGCCAGCAGCTTAGTCCAGGGCGGATATGGCTACACCTTC. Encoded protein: CASSLVQGGYGYTF.

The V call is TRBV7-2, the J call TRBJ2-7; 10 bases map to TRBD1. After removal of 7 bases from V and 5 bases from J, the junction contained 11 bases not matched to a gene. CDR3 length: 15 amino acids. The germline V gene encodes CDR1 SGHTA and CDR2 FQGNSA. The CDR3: CASTRPRQGANEQYF. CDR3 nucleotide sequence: TGTGCCAGCACCCGACCCCGACAGGGGGCCAACGAGCAGTACTTC.

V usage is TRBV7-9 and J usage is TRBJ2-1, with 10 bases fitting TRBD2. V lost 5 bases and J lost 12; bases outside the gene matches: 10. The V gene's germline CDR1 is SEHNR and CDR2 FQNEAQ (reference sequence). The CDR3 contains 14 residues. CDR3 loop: CASSPGTTSGVQFF. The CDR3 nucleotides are TGTGCCAGCAGCCCCGGGACTACTAGCGGGGTGCAGTTCTTC.

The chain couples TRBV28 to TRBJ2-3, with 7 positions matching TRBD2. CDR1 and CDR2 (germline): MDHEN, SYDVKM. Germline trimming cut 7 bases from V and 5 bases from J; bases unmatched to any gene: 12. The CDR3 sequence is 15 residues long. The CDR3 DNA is TGTGCCAGCACCTACCCCGGGACTACCCTAGATACGCAGTATTTT. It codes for CASTYPGTTLDTQYF.

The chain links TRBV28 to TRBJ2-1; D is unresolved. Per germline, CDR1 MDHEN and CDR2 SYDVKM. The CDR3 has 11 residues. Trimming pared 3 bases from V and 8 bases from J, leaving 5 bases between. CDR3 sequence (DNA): TGTGCCAGCAGTTTGGAATATGAGCAGTTCTTC. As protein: CASSLEYEQFF.

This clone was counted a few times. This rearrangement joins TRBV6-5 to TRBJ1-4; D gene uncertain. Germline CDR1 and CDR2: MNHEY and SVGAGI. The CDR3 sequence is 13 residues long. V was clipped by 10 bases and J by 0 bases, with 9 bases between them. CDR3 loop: CATGSATNEKLFF. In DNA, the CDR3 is TGTGCCACCGGGAGCGCAACTAATGAAAAACTGTTTTTT.

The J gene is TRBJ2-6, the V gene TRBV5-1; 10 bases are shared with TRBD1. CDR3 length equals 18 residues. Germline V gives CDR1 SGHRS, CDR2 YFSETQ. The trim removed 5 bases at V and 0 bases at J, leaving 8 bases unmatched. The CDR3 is CASSSWDRGDSGANVLTF. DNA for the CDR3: TGCGCCAGCAGTTCGTGGGACAGGGGAGACTCTGGGGCCAACGTCCTGACTTTC.

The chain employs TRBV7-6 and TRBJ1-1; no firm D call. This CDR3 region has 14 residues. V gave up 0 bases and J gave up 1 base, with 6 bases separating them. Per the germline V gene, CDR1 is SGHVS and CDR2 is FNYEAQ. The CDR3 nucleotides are TGTGCCAGCAGCTTAGCGCGGAGGAACACTGAAGCTTTCTTT. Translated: CASSLARRNTEAFF.